A selection of T cell receptor beta chains follows, all from one sample in a study of OX40 agonist ivuxolimab in advanced cancers. Here immunoSEQ multiplex PCR was the method, and the copy in TCRdb shows in-frame clones only, minus some. The sample has about 72,000 clones, approximately 92% seen once; the top ten hold about 0.94%. The material was CD4+ or CD8+ T cells sorted from blood, obtained in a trial of the OX40 agonist ivuxolimab. The receptor set was obtained from an adult with an advanced solid tumor such as melanoma, head and neck, liver or kidney cancer. The CDR3 runs from the conserved cysteine through the conserved F or W. Fields, in order: J gene, V gene, clone size, D gene, CDR3 DNA, CDR3 protein. A D gene is named only where the DNA matches it firmly. Clone size is given for some rows only: seen once, a few or many times, or a class if the clone is expanded.

>TRBJ2-4|TRBV7-9|-|-
TGTGCCAGCAGCTGGGGAGAAAACATTCAGTACTTC
CASSWGENIQYF
>TRBJ2-1|TRBV7-6|-|-
TGTGCCAGCAGCTTAGGTGGCGGGGTCTCCTACAATGAGCAGTTCTTC
CASSLGGGVSYNEQFF
>TRBJ2-7|TRBV4-1|once|-
TGCGCCAGCAGCCTTTTCGAACTCTACGAGCAGTACTTC
CASSLFELYEQYF
>TRBJ2-7|TRBV5-4|-|TRBD1
TGTGCCACCAGGACAGGGTCTCAAGGCGAGCAGTACTTC
CATRTGSQGEQYF
>TRBJ1-2|TRBV5-1|-|-
TGCGCCAGCAGCCTAACAGGGAGTGGATATGGCTACACCTTC
CASSLTGSGYGYTF
>TRBJ1-2|TRBV29-1|-|TRBD1
TGCAGCGGGGGGGGCGACAGGGGGCGTTTAGATTACGGCTACACCTTC
CSGGGDRGRLDYGYTF
>TRBJ1-3|TRBV27|-|-
TGTGCCAGCAGGGCACTTTCTGGAAACACCATATATTTT
CASRALSGNTIYF
>TRBJ1-1|TRBV6-6|few|-
TGTGCCAGCAGTTACGATGGGAATACTGAAGCTTTCTTT
CASSYDGNTEAFF
>TRBJ2-7|TRBV25-1|-|-
TGTGCCAGCAGCCCCATACGACCCCTGAGGTTGGCCGAGCAGTACTTC
CASSPIRPLRLAEQYF
>TRBJ2-7|TRBV5-1|-|-
TGCGCCAGCAGCGGAACCTACGAGCAGTACTTC
CASSGTYEQYF
>TRBJ2-7|TRBV7-8|-|-
TGTGCCAGCAGCTTACCCGTTGGTAACGAGCAGTACTTC
CASSLPVGNEQYF
>TRBJ2-7|TRBV10-1|once|TRBD2
TGCGCCAGCAGCCCGATAGCGGGGGCCCCCTACGAGCAGTACTTC
CASSPIAGAPYEQYF
>TRBJ2-7|TRBV14|-|-
TGTGCCAGCAGCCAAGTACGGGGCGAGCAGTACTTC
CASSQVRGEQYF
>TRBJ2-5|TRBV27|-|-
TGTGCCAGCAGTTTTTGGACCTCTCGGGAGACCCAGTACTTC
CASSFWTSRETQYF
>TRBJ2-2|TRBV7-2|few|-
TGTGCCAGCAGCTTTACAACGATCACCGGGGAGCTGTTTTTT
CASSFTTITGELFF
>TRBJ1-2|TRBV5-4|-|-
TGTGCCAGCAGCGCCCCCGGGACAAAAGCTAACTATGGCTACACCTTC
CASSAPGTKANYGYTF
>TRBJ2-6|TRBV10-3|-|-
TGTGCCATCAGTGGACATGGGGCCTCCCACTCTGGGGCCAACGTCCTGACTTTC
CAISGHGASHSGANVLTF
>TRBJ1-3|TRBV7-9|-|TRBD1
TGTGCCATTCACAGGGGGAGCTCTGGAAACACCATATATTTT
CAIHRGSSGNTIYF
>TRBJ1-1|TRBV7-8|-|-
TGTGCCAGCAGCTCCGAAGGGGCGGTGGGCACTGAAGCTTTCTTT
CASSSEGAVGTEAFF
>TRBJ2-7|TRBV11-3|once|-
TGTGCCAGCAGCTTAACCGAGCGCCTGGGTGACGAGCAGTACTTC
CASSLTERLGDEQYF
>TRBJ2-7|TRBV5-1|-|-
TGCGCCAGCAGCTTGTCAACCAGCAACTACGAGCAGTACTTC
CASSLSTSNYEQYF
>TRBJ2-7|TRBV11-1|-|-
TGTGCCAGCAGCTTACTACCGGGGCACTCCTACGAGCAGTACTTC
CASSLLPGHSYEQYF
>TRBJ2-7|TRBV2|once|-
TGTGCCAGCAGTCCAAGACAGGCCACCTACGAGCAGTACTTC
CASSPRQATYEQYF
>TRBJ1-1|TRBV7-8|-|-
TGTGCCAGCAGCTTCAGTACCTCTCGAACTGAAGCTTTCTTT
CASSFSTSRTEAFF
>TRBJ2-5|TRBV11-2|-|TRBD2
TGTGCCAGCAGCTTGGCCCCGACTAGCGGCCAAGAGACCCAGTACTTC
CASSLAPTSGQETQYF
>TRBJ1-1|TRBV10-1|-|-
TGCGCCAAAGAAGCCCAGGGTACTGAAGCTTTCTTT
CAKEAQGTEAFF
>TRBJ1-1|TRBV5-1|-|-
TGCGCCAGCAGCCCCTTAACTGTTAACACTGAAGCTTTCTTT
CASSPLTVNTEAFF
>TRBJ2-7|TRBV5-4|-|TRBD1
TGTGCCAGCAGCTTGTGGGGGGGACAGGGGATCTACGAGCAGTACTTC
CASSLWGGQGIYEQYF
>TRBJ1-6|TRBV11-2|-|TRBD1
TGTGCCAGCAGCTTAGAAACACCAGGGGGCTCCTATAATTCACCCCTCCACTTT
CASSLETPGGSYNSPLHF
>TRBJ2-7|TRBV28|once|-
TGTGCCAGCAGTTTATTGTCCTACGAGCAGTACTTC
CASSLLSYEQYF
>TRBJ1-1|TRBV4-1|-|-
TGCGCCAGCAGCCAAGCCCCAGGGGAGGTGAACACTGAAGCTTTCTTT
CASSQAPGEVNTEAFF
>TRBJ2-3|TRBV5-4|-|-
TGTGCCAGCAGCTTTTCGGGGTTCCCTAGCACAGATACGCAGTATTTT
CASSFSGFPSTDTQYF
>TRBJ2-3|TRBV5-1|-|-
TGCGCCAGCGCCGTCCCCCGGGGCGCCTCAGATACGCAGTATTTT
CASAVPRGASDTQYF
>TRBJ2-2|TRBV6-1|-|-
TGTGCCAGCAGGAGGGGGAGAGACACCGGGGAGCTGTTTTTT
CASRRGRDTGELFF
>TRBJ1-3|TRBV7-8|-|-
TGTGCCAGCAGCGGATACAGGGTCCCAGTTTCGGGAAACACCATATATTTT
CASSGYRVPVSGNTIYF
>TRBJ1-4|TRBV7-9|-|-
TGTGCCAGCAGCAAACGTGGGTCGACGGGCGATGAAAAACTGTTTTTT
CASSKRGSTGDEKLFF
>TRBJ2-5|TRBV5-5|-|TRBD1
TGTGCCAGCAGCCCGGGACAGGAGCAAGAGACCCAGTACTTC
CASSPGQEQETQYF
>TRBJ2-3|TRBV18|-|TRBD1
TGTGCCAGCTCACCACCGACAGGGACAGATACGCAGTATTTT
CASSPPTGTDTQYF
>TRBJ2-3|TRBV4-1|-|-
TGCGCCAGCAGCCAAGACGAGAGTACTAGCACAGATACGCAGTATTTT
CASSQDESTSTDTQYF
>TRBJ2-3|TRBV11-3|-|-
TGTGCCAGCAGCTTAGTAGGGCGGAAGAACACAGATACGCAGTATTTT
CASSLVGRKNTDTQYF
>TRBJ1-4|TRBV7-2|-|-
TGTGCCAGCAGCTTAGGGACTGGAAATGAAAAACTGTTTTTT
CASSLGTGNEKLFF